This note documents a single T cell receptor beta chain sequence. What it binds is not known. Treatment meaning: roughly 20 received Ad26.COV2.S at low or high dose, single or two shots; about 5 received placebo; per-sample allocation not given. All samples were drawn on day 63, counting from the first vaccine or placebo injection. As its vector, the vaccine had Ad26, which expressed Wuhan-strain SARS-CoV-2 spike. These data come from a study of Ad26.COV2.S vaccination and SARS-CoV-2 variants. General study results and limits: Breadth measured for non-spike TCRs was similar across vaccine and placebo recipients.

CDR1 is MNHNY, CDR2 SVGAGI, per germline (reference sequence). V was cut by 8 bases and J by 0 bases, with 14 bases left in between. This CDR3 comprises 14 residues. Profiled with immunoSEQ multiplex PCR; TCRdb holds only in-frame clones, not every one. This sample has 510,000 or so clones, with around nine tenths found just once. This chain joins TRBV6-6 and TRBJ2-7; perhaps D is TRBD1 or TRBD2 (6 bases each). This sequence originates from a person aged 18-60 years who received the Ad26.COV2.S COVID-19 vaccine or a placebo. The input for sequencing was peripheral blood, taken in a trial of Ad26.COV2.S vaccine versus placebo. CDR3 DNA: TGTGCCAGCGGGGGCGGGACCCACTCCTACGAGCAGTACTTC. Protein product: CASGGGTHSYEQYF.